A single sample gave rise to the 8 T cell receptor beta chains below, sequenced in a study of regulatory T cells in long-lasting Graves disease. Both iRepertoire HTBI primers and Arm-PCR of CDR3 regions were used to build the TCR beta libraries. TCRdb processed the multiplex PCR reads anew with MiXCR; each CDR3 protein has one entry. The table has fewer than 550,000 distinct CDR3 sequences, 16% seen once. Indicated time point: newly diagnosed GD, antithyroid drugs for less than 3 months. Isolated PBMC RNA provided the starting material for the TCR library. The sample was also reused in another study, on T cells in Graves' hyperthyroidism and ophthalmopathy.

The input for sequencing was peripheral blood mononuclear cells (PBMCs), taken at new diagnosis, from a patient treated with antithyroid drugs. Every receptor here comes from a woman between 18 and 30 years old with Graves disease.

This clonotype showed up many times. The chain combines TRBV3-1 with TRBJ2-2; D is undetermined. Germline-derived CDR1 and CDR2 are LGHDT and YNNKEL (reference sequence). V lost 5 bases and J lost 2, with 0 bases in between. The CDR3 extends over 11 amino acids. The CDR3 reads CASSNTGELFF. The CDR3 DNA sequence: TGTGCCAGCAGCAACACCGGGGAGCTGTTTTTT.

This clonotype was counted many times. The chain employs TRBV6-1 and TRBJ2-1, with D maybe TRBD1 (6 bases). CDR3 length equals 17 residues. Trimming cost V 7 bases and J 2 bases, with 21 bases left between them. Germline loops: CDR1 MNHNS, CDR2 SASEGT. The chain's CDR3 is CASTLPGQPIPYNEQFF. The CDR3 region has the DNA TGTGCCAGCACCCTACCCGGACAGCCTATACCCTACAATGAGCAGTTCTTC.

CDR3 region: CASRSTGVGEQYF. DNA of the CDR3: TGTGCCAGCAGGTCGACAGGGGTCGGAGAGCAGTACTTC. The J gene is TRBJ2-7, the V gene TRBV6-1, with TRBD1 identical over 8 bases. CDR1 is MNHNS, CDR2 SASEGT, per germline. The V gene end was trimmed by 6 bases and the J gene end by 7 bases; junction bases not matched to a gene: 8. This CDR3 has 13 residues.

The gene calls are TRBV10-3 and TRBJ1-1; the D gene is possibly TRBD1 (6 bases). With 10 bases removed from V and 1 base from J, the gap between germline ends came to 16 bases. Germline V CDR1 and CDR2: ENHRY, SYGVKD. This CDR3 is 14 amino acids long. CDR3 amino acids: CASLRGHKNTEAFF. The CDR3 DNA is TGTGCCAGCCTGAGGGGACATAAGAACACTGAAGCTTTCTTT.

This clonotype was seen repeatedly, ten times or more. This chain links TRBV27 with TRBJ2-1, with 9 positions matching TRBD2. Looked up from germline, CDR1 is MNHEY and CDR2 is SMNVEV (reference sequence). The CDR3 has 13 amino acids. The CDR3 sequence: CASSGSMYNEQFF. The DNA for the CDR3 is TGTGCAAGTAGCGGGAGTATGTACAATGAGCAGTTCTTC.

This clonotype was recorded at least ten times. The rearrangement uses TRBV29-1 and TRBJ2-1; no clear D gene. V lost 2 bases, J lost 2 bases, and 7 bases lay in between. CDR1 and CDR2 (germline): SQVTM, ANQGSEA. CDR3 length: 13 amino acids. Written as DNA, the CDR3 is TGCAGCGTTGAACTCGGAACCTACAATGAGCAGTTCTTC. Translated: CSVELGTYNEQFF.

This clonotype was seen many times. At one end, the junction sequence differs from germline, possibly due to a read error. The V call is TRBV5-1, the J call TRBJ2-1; perhaps TRBD2 as D (5 bases). CDR3 length equals 16 residues. Germline V gene lookup returns CDR1 SGHRS and CDR2 YFSETQ. The CDR3 bases are TGTGCCAGCAGCTTAGCGCCCGGAAGCTCCTACAATGAGCAGTTCTTC. It yields the protein CASSLAPGSSYNEQFF.

This clonotype was seen at least ten times. The chain recombines TRBV3-1 with TRBJ1-1; possibly TRBD1 for D (5 bases). The CDR3 runs to 13 residues. The germline V gene has CDR1 LGHDT and CDR2 YNNKEL (reference sequence). The V end was cut by 3 bases, the J end by 3 bases, with 8 bases between. In DNA, the CDR3 is TGTGCCAGCAGCCACCAGGGTGACACTGAAGCTTTCTTT. Translation: CASSHQGDTEAFF.